These 19 T cell receptor beta chains originate from one sample sequenced in a study of control samples from healthy donors and cancer patients (dated by TCRdb to 2018 to 2020). Library preparation was by the immunoSEQ multiplex PCR assay. This is the immuneACCESS table as TCRdb keeps it, with only in-frame sequences that have V and J called. A part of the clones is gone; compared with another copy, unresolved V genes explain less than half, and the rest is unexplained. In this sample the table shows about 100,000 clones, more than 90% of which occur a single time. The ten largest clones capture under 4% of the sample. The source material was blood. The origin of the receptors is a human donor in good health. The donor label of this sample is uncertain.

The V and J genes are TRBV6-1 and TRBJ1-6; no definite D call. Trimming removed 2 bases at V and 7 bases at J, with 9 bases between. Germline V gene sequence: CDR1 MNHNS, CDR2 SASEGT. The CDR3 length is 14 residues. The CDR3 here is CASSENSRNSPLHF. The CDR3 DNA is TGTGCCAGCAGTGAAAACAGCCGCAATTCACCCCTCCACTTT.

The rearrangement joins TRBV9 to TRBJ1-2; perhaps TRBD1 as D (6 bases). Per the germline V gene, CDR1 is SGDLS and CDR2 is YYNGEE. The CDR3 extends over 11 amino acids. Trimming shortened V by 5 bases and J by 6 bases, and 8 bases separated the two germline ends. This CDR3 is CASRQGHGYTF. CDR3 coding DNA: TGTGCCAGCAGACAGGGACATGGCTACACCTTC.

This clone was recorded once. The chain carries TRBV19 and TRBJ1-5; the match to TRBD1 covers 11 bases. From germline, CDR1 is LNHDA and CDR2 SQIVND (reference sequence). CDR3 length: 15 amino acids. The V and J ends lost 5 bases and 7 bases, in that order; junction bases with no gene match: 7. The CDR3 sequence: CASSEWTGGVQPQHF. CDR3 DNA: TGTGCCAGTAGTGAGTGGACAGGGGGCGTGCAGCCCCAGCATTTT.

The rearrangement links TRBV27 to TRBJ1-5, with D tentatively TRBD1 (6 bases). The V gene lost 1 base and the J gene lost 6 bases, with 13 bases spanning the gap. The CDR3 runs 15 residues. The germline V gene encodes CDR1 MNHEY and CDR2 SMNVEV (reference sequence). The CDR3 DNA follows: TGTGCCAGCAGTTTATTGGCAGGGGCGGGTCAGCCCCAGCATTTT. Its protein product is CASSLLAGAGQPQHF.

The V and J genes are TRBV5-1 and TRBJ1-1; perhaps TRBD1 as D (6 bases). From germline, CDR1 is SGHRS and CDR2 YFSETQ. Trimming stripped 0 bases from V and 6 bases from J, with 12 bases between. The CDR3 covers 14 residues. The CDR3 sequence: CASSLVSQGAEAFF. The CDR3 nucleotides are TGCGCCAGCAGCTTGGTTTCACAGGGTGCTGAAGCTTTCTTT.

The V gene is TRBV11-2, the J gene TRBJ1-2; D might be TRBD1 (6 bases). There are 13 residues in the CDR3. Trimming pared 5 bases from V and 6 bases from J, leaving 13 bases between. Germline lookup yields CDR1 SGHAT and CDR2 FQNNGV. CDR3 in amino acids: CASSPRGVDGYTF. The CDR3 nucleotides are TGTGCCAGCAGCCCCAGGGGAGTCGATGGCTACACCTTC. Supplemented by reference TRBV11-2 and TRBJ1-2, the full variable domain reads EAGVAQSPRYKIIEKRQSVAFWCNPISGHATLYWYQQILGQGPKLLIQFQNNGVVDDSQLPKDRFSAERLKGVDSTLKIQPAKLEDSAVYLCASSPRGVDGYTFGSGTRLTVV.

The J gene is TRBJ1-3, the V gene TRBV6-5; TRBD1 is a possible D gene (5 bases). The CDR3 runs to 16 residues. CDR1 is MNHEY and CDR2 is SVGAGI in the germline V gene. V shed 0 bases and J shed 3 bases, with 12 bases lying between them. The CDR3 spells CASSYSRSGYGNTIYF. The DNA of the CDR3 is TGTGCCAGCAGTTACTCGAGGTCAGGGTATGGAAACACCATATATTTT.

This sequence joins TRBV24-1 and TRBJ1-2; TRBD1 agrees at 7 bases. The V segment lost 1 base and the J segment 3 bases; nucleotides outside the gene matches: 1. Germline V gives CDR1 KGHDR, CDR2 SFDVKD. The CDR3 is made up of 14 amino acids. Here the CDR3 DNA reads TGTGCCACCAGTGATTTAGACAGGGACTATGGCTACACCTTC. It encodes CATSDLDRDYGYTF.

V usage is TRBV6-2 or TRBV6-3 and J usage is TRBJ2-7; TRBD1 is a possible D gene (6 bases). The CDR3 length is 13 residues. Germline lookup yields CDR1 MNHEY and CDR2 SVGEGT. Trimming shortened V by 5 bases and J by 4 bases, and 12 bases separated the two germline ends. The CDR3 region is CASSDGQFYEQYF. DNA of the CDR3: TGTGCCAGCAGTGATGGACAGTTTTACGAGCAGTACTTC.

The chain recombines TRBV27 with TRBJ2-3; unclear D gene. This CDR3 is 13 amino acids long. Trimming removed 2 bases from V and 4 bases from J, with 7 bases in between. Germline V gene sequence: CDR1 MNHEY, CDR2 SMNVEV (reference sequence). CDR3 loop: CASSLGRPDTQYF. CDR3 nucleotides: TGTGCCAGCAGTTTAGGTAGGCCAGATACGCAGTATTTT.

The rearrangement links TRBV6-1 to TRBJ2-3; 11 bases align to TRBD1. There are 15 residues in the CDR3. The V and J ends lost 3 bases and 4 bases, in that order; junction bases with no gene match: 3. Germline CDR1 is MNHNS and CDR2 is SASEGT. CDR3 DNA: TGTGCCAGCAGTGATCCGGGACAGGGGGCAGATACGCAGTATTTT. Translation gives CASSDPGQGADTQYF.

The chain is built from TRBV5-4 and TRBJ2-1; TRBD2 matches at 7 bases. This CDR3 has 12 residues. Trimming cost V 7 bases and J 2 bases; bases outside gene matches: 0. In germline, CDR1 is SGHNT, CDR2 YYREEE (reference sequence). The CDR3 bases are TGTGCCAGCGGGGGGGCCTACAATGAGCAGTTCTTC. Residues: CASGGAYNEQFF.

The J gene is TRBJ2-5, the V gene TRBV19; a weak D match, TRBD2 (6 bases). CDR1 is LNHDA, CDR2 SQIVND, per germline (reference sequence). The CDR3 loop spans 15 amino acids. Trimming removed 5 bases at V and 1 base at J, with 14 bases between. The CDR3 bases are TGTGCCAGTAGTTTAATGGGACTGGGCCAAGAGACCCAGTACTTC. Protein product: CASSLMGLGQETQYF.

This clone has a single count. The germline gene is not matched at one end of the junction; a read error may be the cause. This sequence joins TRBV7-3 and TRBJ1-2; D perhaps matches TRBD1 (5 bases). The CDR3 consists of 15 residues. Germline values: CDR1 SGHTA, CDR2 FQGTGA. The DNA of the CDR3 is TGTGTCAGCAGCTTAAATGGAGGGGCGATGAGTGGCTACACCTTC. It is translated as CVSSLNGGAMSGYTF. The variable domain in full, completed from reference TRBV7-3 and TRBJ1-2, reads GAGVSQTPSNKVTEKGKYVELRCDPISGHTALYWYRQSLGQGPEFLIYFQGTGAADDSGLPNDRFFAVRPEGSVSTLKIQRTERGDSAVYLCVSSLNGGAMSGYTFGSGTRLTVV.

V gene TRBV19 combines with J gene TRBJ1-1; no clear D gene. Trimming took 3 bases from V and 1 from J, leaving 6 bases between them. The CDR3 covers 13 residues. Per germline, CDR1 LNHDA and CDR2 SQIVND (reference sequence). As DNA, the CDR3 is TGTGCCAGTAGTATTACAAGGAACACTGAAGCTTTCTTT. It specifies CASSITRNTEAFF. The full variable domain, with the rest looked up from reference TRBV19 and TRBJ1-1, is DGGITQSPKYLFRKEGQNVTLSCEQNLNHDAMYWYRQDPGQGLRLIYYSQIVNDFQKGDIAEGYSVSREKKESFPLTVTSAQKNPTAFYLCASSITRNTEAFFGQGTRLTVV.

V gene TRBV14 combines with J gene TRBJ1-2; TRBD1 agrees at 7 bases. Germline V gene data show CDR1 as SGHDN and CDR2 as FVKESK. V was pared by 4 bases and J by 2 bases, with 4 bases of the junction left unmatched. The CDR3 length is 14 residues. CDR3 amino acids: CASSRQGQNYGYTF. CDR3 nucleotides: TGTGCCAGCAGCCGACAGGGCCAGAACTATGGCTACACCTTC.

This clone has just one count. The chain joins TRBV10-2 to TRBJ2-2, with D hard to call. V dropped 2 bases and J dropped 0 bases, with 10 bases sitting between them. The CDR3 runs 16 residues. Germline assignment: CDR1 WSHSY and CDR2 SAAADI. The CDR3 sequence is CASSERPFANTGELFF. The CDR3, as DNA: TGCGCCAGCAGTGAGAGACCGTTCGCGAACACCGGGGAGCTGTTTTTT.

The chain joins TRBV30 to TRBJ1-1; tentatively, D is TRBD1 (5 bases). The germline gives CDR1 GTSNPN, CDR2 SVGIG (reference sequence). This CDR3 spans 15 amino acids. The CDR3 region has the DNA TGTGCGATGGATCCGGGACTCATAAGAAACACTGAAGCTTTCTTT. Translating it yields CAMDPGLIRNTEAFF.

The rearrangement uses TRBV1 and TRBJ1-2; the table assigns TRBD1, which was not confirmed against the DNA. TRBV1 is flagged as a pseudogene. The CDR3 loop spans 12 amino acids. The CDR3 is CTSSQDSGGYTF. The CDR3 coding sequence is TGCACCAGCAGCCAAGACTCAGGGGGCTACACCTTC.